These T cell receptor beta chains were read from a single sample in a study of OX40 agonist ivuxolimab in advanced cancers. TCRdb's table, derived via immunoSEQ multiplex PCR, lists solely in-frame clones and lacks some. The data contain more than 80,000 clones, roughly 85% of them singletons. The starting material was CD4+ or CD8+ T cells sorted from blood, obtained in a trial of the OX40 agonist ivuxolimab. These receptors all stem from an adult with an advanced solid tumor such as melanoma, head and neck, liver or kidney cancer. Each CDR3 is given with its conserved first and last residue. The order of the fields is CDR3 length, J gene, V gene, D gene, clone size, CDR3 protein, CDR3 DNA. The D gene is left open where the match is weak. Clone size appears in some rows only: once, few, many, or a class for an expanded clone.

15 | TRBJ2-1 | TRBV7-2 | NA | NA | CASSLQAAPHNEQFF | TGTGCCAGCAGCTTACAAGCGGCCCCTCACAATGAGCAGTTCTTC
16 | TRBJ2-6 | TRBV7-9 | NA | NA | CASRQLDSSGANVLTF | TGTGCCAGCAGACAACTGGACAGCTCTGGGGCCAACGTCCTGACTTTC
14 | TRBJ2-5 | TRBV9 | TRBD1 | NA | CASSVTGSGETQYF | TGTGCCAGCAGCGTGACAGGGTCGGGAGAGACCCAGTACTTC
13 | TRBJ2-7 | TRBV27 | NA | NA | CASSSQLTYEQYF | TGTGCCAGCAGTTCCCAACTAACCTACGAGCAGTACTTC
15 | TRBJ1-2 | TRBV28 | NA | NA | CASSPPRTRPYGYTF | TGTGCCAGCAGTCCCCCAAGGACCCGTCCCTATGGCTACACCTTC
15 | TRBJ1-5 | TRBV5-1 | NA | NA | CASSWLPGSNQPQHF | TGCGCCAGCAGCTGGCTTCCGGGAAGCAATCAGCCCCAGCATTTT
15 | TRBJ2-1 | TRBV25-1 | TRBD2 | NA | CASRTTSGGTNEQFF | TGTGCCAGCAGGACTACTAGCGGGGGGACCAATGAGCAGTTCTTC
14 | TRBJ2-1 | TRBV4-3 | NA | NA | CASSQDLWGNEQFF | TGCGCCAGCAGCCAAGATCTCTGGGGGAATGAGCAGTTCTTC
16 | TRBJ1-3 | TRBV7-6 | NA | NA | CASSLAGRASGNTIYF | TGTGCCAGCAGCTTAGCCGGCCGGGCCTCTGGAAACACCATATATTTT
15 | TRBJ1-5 | TRBV2 | TRBD1 | NA | CASSRQGSSNQPQHF | TGTGCCAGCAGTCGACAGGGCTCGAGCAATCAGCCCCAGCATTTT
14 | TRBJ1-5 | TRBV28 | NA | NA | CASSLFRDNQPQHF | TGTGCCAGCAGTTTATTTAGGGACAATCAGCCCCAGCATTTT
17 | TRBJ2-1 | TRBV12-5 | NA | NA | CASGLVLGGASSPEQFF | TGTGCTAGTGGTTTGGTATTGGGGGGGGCCTCCTCGCCTGAGCAGTTCTTC
15 | TRBJ2-4 | TRBV6-5 | NA | NA | CASSLYRDPGNIQYF | TGTGCCAGCAGCTTATATAGGGACCCAGGAAACATTCAGTACTTC
14 | TRBJ1-1 | TRBV7-9 | NA | few | CASSFFGLTPEAFF | TGTGCCAGCAGCTTCTTCGGACTTACCCCTGAAGCTTTCTTT
16 | TRBJ2-7 | TRBV29-1 | NA | NA | CSVESPGGRFKDEQYF | TGCAGCGTTGAGTCCCCCGGGGGGCGGTTTAAGGACGAGCAGTACTTC
18 | TRBJ1-5 | TRBV5-8 | NA | NA | CASSPPGGLYLGNQPQHF | TGTGCCAGCAGCCCCCCGGGAGGGTTATATTTAGGCAATCAGCCCCAGCATTTT
14 | TRBJ1-1 | TRBV7-3 | TRBD1 | few | CASSSQGADTEAFF | TGTGCCAGCAGCTCACAGGGGGCCGACACTGAAGCTTTCTTT
14 | TRBJ1-4 | TRBV7-2 | NA | NA | CASSLDRANEKLFF | TGTGCCAGCAGCTTAGACAGGGCCAATGAAAAACTGTTTTTT
14 | TRBJ1-5 | TRBV6-1 | NA | NA | CASSEQPVNQPQHF | TGTGCCAGCAGTGAACAACCGGTCAATCAGCCCCAGCATTTT
15 | TRBJ2-7 | TRBV29-1 | NA | NA | CSVEGGRDSTYEQYF | TGCAGCGTTGAAGGGGGGAGGGACAGCACCTACGAGCAGTACTTC
14 | TRBJ1-5 | TRBV10-3 | NA | NA | CAISESTGYQPQHF | TGTGCCATCAGTGAGTCAACGGGTTATCAGCCCCAGCATTTT
15 | TRBJ2-7 | TRBV18 | NA | NA | CASSPGGQRKYEQYF | TGTGCCAGCTCACCAGGTGGACAGCGAAAATACGAGCAGTACTTC
15 | TRBJ1-5 | TRBV28 | NA | NA | CASSSFQGGNQPQHF | TGTGCCAGCAGTTCCTTCCAGGGCGGCAATCAGCCCCAGCATTTT
15 | TRBJ1-5 | TRBV5-1 | TRBD1 | NA | CASSLGQGAGQPQHF | TGCGCCAGCAGCTTAGGACAGGGGGCTGGTCAGCCCCAGCATTTT
17 | TRBJ1-2 | TRBV5-5 | TRBD1 | NA | CASSAGAGGRIDYGYTF | TGTGCCAGCAGCGCGGGGGCAGGGGGCCGCATAGACTATGGCTACACCTTC
13 | TRBJ1-6 | TRBV30 | NA | once | CAWHLRFNSPLHF | TGTGCCTGGCATTTGAGGTTTAATTCACCCCTCCACTTT
16 | TRBJ2-6 | TRBV6-4 | TRBD1 | NA | CASSPRQGAGANVLTF | TGTGCCAGCAGTCCCCGACAGGGGGCTGGGGCCAACGTCCTGACTTTC
15 | TRBJ2-3 | TRBV7-3 | NA | few | CASSLKYSGTDTQYF | TGTGCCAGCAGCTTAAAGTACTCTGGCACAGATACGCAGTATTTT
16 | TRBJ1-4 | TRBV7-6 | NA | NA | CASSLTPREANEKLFF | TGTGCCAGCAGCTTAACCCCCAGAGAAGCTAATGAAAAACTGTTTTTT
17 | TRBJ2-1 | TRBV27 | NA | NA | CASSLGAGYTSRNEQFF | TGTGCCAGCAGTTTGGGGGCAGGGTACACTAGCAGGAATGAGCAGTTCTTC
14 | TRBJ1-1 | TRBV5-4 | NA | NA | CASSLEGDPPEAFF | TGTGCCAGCAGCTTGGAGGGGGACCCACCCGAAGCTTTCTTT
16 | TRBJ1-5 | TRBV19 | TRBD1 | few | CASSRQGSDSNQPQHF | TGTGCCAGTAGTAGACAGGGGAGTGATAGCAATCAGCCCCAGCATTTT
17 | TRBJ2-1 | TRBV27 | TRBD1 | NA | CASRPDRGTGSYNEQFF | TGTGCCAGCAGACCCGATCGAGGGACAGGGTCCTACAATGAGCAGTTCTTC
12 | TRBJ1-2 | TRBV2 | TRBD1 | few | CASSVTGAGYTF | TGTGCCAGCAGTGTCACAGGGGCTGGCTACACCTTC
11 | TRBJ2-5 | TRBV2 | NA | NA | CASSYQETQYF | TGTGCCAGCAGCTACCAAGAGACCCAGTACTTC
13 | TRBJ2-7 | TRBV27 | NA | once | CASSPRSRYEQYF | TGTGCCAGCAGTCCCCGGAGTAGGTACGAGCAGTACTTC
16 | TRBJ2-7 | TRBV5-1 | NA | NA | CASSLAVKSYPYEQYF | TGCGCCAGCAGCTTGGCCGTTAAGAGTTATCCCTACGAGCAGTACTTC
16 | TRBJ1-4 | TRBV7-2 | NA | NA | CASSLAWAATNEKLFF | TGTGCCAGCAGCTTAGCGTGGGCAGCAACTAATGAAAAACTGTTTTTT
15 | TRBJ2-1 | TRBV5-4 | TRBD1 | NA | CASRTGTGSELEQFF | TGTGCCAGCAGAACCGGGACAGGGAGTGAACTAGAGCAGTTCTTC
17 | TRBJ2-5 | TRBV4-1 | NA | NA | CASSLGRVVAGKETQYF | TGCGCCAGCAGCCTCGGGCGGGTGGTCGCTGGGAAAGAGACCCAGTACTTC
12 | TRBJ2-3 | TRBV9 | NA | NA | CASSFGTDTQYF | TGTGCCAGCAGCTTTGGCACAGATACGCAGTATTTT
14 | TRBJ2-3 | TRBV6-4 | NA | once | CASSDGVGTDTQYF | TGTGCCAGCAGTGACGGGGTGGGAACAGATACGCAGTATTTT
16 | TRBJ2-7 | TRBV18 | TRBD1 | NA | CASSRGTGRGLNEQYF | TGTGCCAGCTCACGTGGGACGGGCAGGGGGTTGAACGAGCAGTACTTC
15 | TRBJ2-7 | TRBV28 | NA | NA | CASSASGSGAYEQYF | TGTGCCAGCAGCGCCTCCGGGTCGGGGGCCTACGAGCAGTACTTC
15 | TRBJ1-5 | TRBV27 | NA | NA | CASGGNGGFNQPQHF | TGTGCCAGCGGAGGAAACGGCGGATTCAATCAGCCCCAGCATTTT
14 | TRBJ2-7 | TRBV28 | TRBD2 | once | CASSLEGGGAQQYF | TGTGCCAGCAGTTTAGAAGGCGGGGGGGCACAGCAGTACTTC
15 | TRBJ2-1 | TRBV9 | NA | NA | CASSAATLSYNEQFF | TGTGCCAGCAGCGCCGCGACACTATCCTACAATGAGCAGTTCTTC
13 | TRBJ2-7 | TRBV6-1 | NA | NA | CASETHLSLEQYF | TGTGCCAGCGAGACCCACCTTAGTCTCGAGCAGTACTTC
17 | TRBJ2-2 | TRBV28 | TRBD1 | NA | CASSPPGQTANTGELFF | TGTGCCAGCAGTCCCCCGGGACAGACCGCGAACACCGGGGAGCTGTTTTTT
15 | TRBJ1-5 | TRBV5-3 | NA | NA | CARSLYRDSNQPQHF | TGTGCCAGAAGCTTGTACAGGGATAGCAATCAGCCCCAGCATTTT
13 | TRBJ1-2 | TRBV7-9 | NA | NA | CASSLQGIYGYTF | TGTGCCAGCAGCTTACAGGGAATCTATGGCTACACCTTC
17 | TRBJ1-4 | TRBV18 | TRBD1 | NA | CASSARNTGERGEKLFF | TGTGCCAGCTCAGCACGCAACACAGGGGAGAGAGGTGAAAAACTGTTTTTT
15 | TRBJ2-3 | TRBV27 | NA | NA | CASSLQRASTDTQYF | TGTGCCAGCAGTTTACAGAGGGCGAGCACAGATACGCAGTATTTT